The next 7 T cell receptor beta chains were all read from a single sample in a study of blood T cell repertoires in COVID-19. Here immunoSEQ multiplex PCR was the method, and the copy in TCRdb shows in-frame clones only, minus some. The sample lists fewer than 200,000 clones; approximately 86% were seen once. The sequenced sample was peripheral blood. These receptors all come from a woman aged 80 or over with COVID-19, enrolled during active disease.

The chain carries TRBV5-1 and TRBJ1-5; D is possibly TRBD1 (6 bases). Germline V gene data show CDR1 as SGHRS and CDR2 as YFSETQ. V was trimmed by 5 bases and J by 0 bases, leaving 12 bases between them. The CDR3 sequence is 15 residues long. The CDR3 region is CASRLPGDSNQPQHF. The CDR3 DNA reads TGCGCCAGCAGGCTCCCAGGGGATAGCAATCAGCCCCAGCATTTT.

The rearrangement uses TRBV5-1 and TRBJ2-1, with 8 bases identical to TRBD1. V shed 0 bases and J 6 bases; nucleotides not matched to a gene: 5. The CDR3 has 15 amino acids. The germline gives CDR1 SGHRS, CDR2 YFSETQ. This CDR3 reads CASSLAGQGSNEQFF. CDR3 coding DNA: TGCGCCAGCAGCTTGGCCGGACAGGGTAGCAATGAGCAGTTCTTC.

This chain connects TRBV6-5 to TRBJ1-4; D is ambiguous. With 7 bases removed from V and 5 bases from J, the gap between germline ends came to 11 bases. The CDR3 runs 13 residues. Germline V lookup: CDR1 MNHEY, CDR2 SVGAGI. The DNA for the CDR3 is TGTGCCAGCACCGAGGGCCCCAATGAAAAACTGTTTTTT. Its protein is CASTEGPNEKLFF.

CDR3 sequence: CASSRDRQKVGEQYF. CDR3 nucleotides: TGTGCCAGCTCACGGGACAGGCAAAAGGTCGGCGAGCAGTACTTC. The chain is built from TRBV18 and TRBJ2-7; 8 bases map to TRBD1. V dropped 4 bases and J dropped 6; count of bases not matched to a gene: 11. The germline V gene has CDR1 KGHSH and CDR2 LQKENI. CDR3 length: 15 amino acids.

The chain is built from TRBV4-1 and TRBJ2-7, with D maybe TRBD1 (6 bases). The CDR3 contains 14 residues. CDR1 and CDR2 from the germline V gene are MGHRA and YSYEKL. V dropped 1 base and J dropped 4 bases, with 11 bases sitting between them. CDR3 sequence reads: CASSQVGTIYEQYF. The CDR3 nucleotides are TGCGCCAGCAGCCAAGTCGGGACAATTTACGAGCAGTACTTC.

The chain is built from TRBV4-2 and TRBJ1-1; D might be TRBD1 (5 bases). This CDR3 region has 14 residues. V lost 1 base, J lost 4 bases, and 10 bases lay in between. Per the germline V gene, CDR1 is LGHNA and CDR2 is YNFKEQ. CDR3 nucleotides: TGTGCCAGCAGCCAAGTCGGGGGAACCACTGAAGCTTTCTTT. Translated: CASSQVGGTTEAFF.

The CDR3 coding sequence is TGCAGTGCTAGTTGGCAGGGAAGTACAGATACGCAGTATTTT. This gives the protein CSASWQGSTDTQYF. V gene TRBV20-1 combines with J gene TRBJ2-3; D is possibly TRBD1 (5 bases). CDR3 length: 14 amino acids. Trimming left V 3 bases short and J 3 bases short, with 13 bases between. In germline, CDR1 is DFQATT, CDR2 SNEGSKA (reference sequence).